The TCR beta chain under discussion was sequenced for a study of T cell repertoires in cytomegalovirus infection. TCRdb recomputed calls from the reads with MiXCR, one row per CDR3 protein. The sample lists fewer than 200,000 distinct CDR3 sequences; roughly 9.8% were seen once. The length of the CDR3 is 14 residues. The ends were cut back, 1 base at V and 7 bases at J, with 13 bases in the middle. Germline V gives CDR1 SGHTA, CDR2 FQGNSA. This clonotype was seen ten or more times. V usage is TRBV7-2 and J usage is TRBJ1-2, with D hard to call. The receptor comes from a human donor in good health (CMV status not recorded). Some clones in this sample may be carry-over from other donors' samples. The specimen was PBMCs. Written as DNA, the CDR3 is TGTGCCAGCAGCTTAGTTGCCCCATGGTCTGGCTACACCTTC. As protein: CASSLVAPWSGYTF.